A selection of T cell receptor beta chains follows, all from one sample in a study of T cell responses to AZD1222 COVID-19 vaccine. Measured with immunoSEQ multiplex PCR; TCRdb has only the in-frame clones, and not every one. The sample has roughly 80,000 clones, 80% to 95% seen once. Material: peripheral blood, obtained on day 0 of MenACWY control vaccination. The receptors originated from an adult in good health. CDR3s leave out the opening cysteine and the closing phenylalanine or tryptophan. A D gene is named only where the DNA matches it firmly. The size of a clone is reported for some rows only, either as once, few or many, or as a class for expanded clones.

clone size: .; D gene: .; J gene: TRBJ2-1; V gene: TRBV5-1; CDR3 protein: ASSFPGDEQF
clone size: once; D gene: .; J gene: TRBJ1-1; V gene: TRBV29-1; CDR3 protein: SVSGRANTEAF
clone size: .; D gene: TRBD1; J gene: TRBJ1-2; V gene: TRBV7-8; CDR3 protein: ASSQGAQGYGYT
clone size: .; D gene: TRBD1; J gene: TRBJ1-1; V gene: TRBV3-1/TRBV3-2; CDR3 protein: ASSRRTPGQGASEAF
clone size: few; D gene: .; J gene: TRBJ2-7; V gene: TRBV10-3; CDR3 protein: AISGGSITYEQY
clone size: .; D gene: .; J gene: TRBJ2-1; V gene: TRBV12-3/TRBV12-4; CDR3 protein: AIKGQYNEQF
clone size: .; D gene: .; J gene: TRBJ2-7; V gene: TRBV3-1/TRBV3-2; CDR3 protein: ASSHYYEQY
clone size: .; D gene: .; J gene: TRBJ1-5; V gene: TRBV5-6; CDR3 protein: ASSAGLGGAQH
clone size: few; D gene: .; J gene: TRBJ1-1; V gene: TRBV6-5; CDR3 protein: ASSYGGTTEAF
clone size: .; D gene: .; J gene: TRBJ2-5; V gene: TRBV4-3; CDR3 protein: ASSQVTKETQY
clone size: .; D gene: .; J gene: TRBJ2-1; V gene: TRBV5-1; CDR3 protein: ASSLLGGNEQF
clone size: .; D gene: .; J gene: TRBJ2-7; V gene: TRBV24-1; CDR3 protein: ATQGKGSGEQY
clone size: .; D gene: .; J gene: TRBJ1-4; V gene: TRBV5-4; CDR3 protein: ASSLGAANEKLF
clone size: .; D gene: TRBD1; J gene: TRBJ2-1; V gene: TRBV6-5; CDR3 protein: ASTLDRGLGYEQF
clone size: .; D gene: .; J gene: TRBJ1-1; V gene: TRBV5-4; CDR3 protein: ASSLAGGLLGAEAF
clone size: .; D gene: .; J gene: TRBJ1-2; V gene: TRBV12-3/TRBV12-4; CDR3 protein: ASSPPGNYGYT
clone size: .; D gene: .; J gene: TRBJ2-1; V gene: TRBV5-1; CDR3 protein: ASSVAGSTNNEQF
clone size: few; D gene: TRBD2; J gene: TRBJ2-1; V gene: TRBV9; CDR3 protein: ASSDPLAGGRPNEQF
clone size: .; D gene: TRBD1; J gene: TRBJ2-7; V gene: TRBV6-2/TRBV6-3; CDR3 protein: ASSRTGMSYEQY
clone size: .; D gene: TRBD2; J gene: TRBJ2-1; V gene: TRBV19; CDR3 protein: ASSKLAGSYNEQF
clone size: once; D gene: .; J gene: TRBJ2-3; V gene: TRBV5-1; CDR3 protein: ASSFGLITDTQY
clone size: .; D gene: .; J gene: TRBJ2-3; V gene: TRBV6-5; CDR3 protein: ASSYSMGVTDTQY
clone size: .; D gene: .; J gene: TRBJ2-1; V gene: TRBV14; CDR3 protein: ASSPGGASTGNEQF
clone size: once; D gene: .; J gene: TRBJ1-1; V gene: TRBV11-2; CDR3 protein: ASSSTGRGAEAF
clone size: few; D gene: .; J gene: TRBJ2-2; V gene: TRBV3-1/TRBV3-2; CDR3 protein: ASSLQGTGELF